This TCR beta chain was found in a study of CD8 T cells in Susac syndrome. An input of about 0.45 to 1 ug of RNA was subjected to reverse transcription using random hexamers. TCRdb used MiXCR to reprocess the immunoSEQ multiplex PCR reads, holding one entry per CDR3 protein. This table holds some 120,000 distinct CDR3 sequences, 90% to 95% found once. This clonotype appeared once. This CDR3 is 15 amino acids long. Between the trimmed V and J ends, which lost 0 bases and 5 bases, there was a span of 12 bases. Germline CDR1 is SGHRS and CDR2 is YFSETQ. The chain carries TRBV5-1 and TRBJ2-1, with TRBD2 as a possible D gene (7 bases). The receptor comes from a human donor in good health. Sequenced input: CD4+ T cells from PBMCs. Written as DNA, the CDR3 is TGCGCCAGCAGCTTGGTGCCCGGGGGGCACAATGAGCAGTTCTTC. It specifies CASSLVPGGHNEQFF.